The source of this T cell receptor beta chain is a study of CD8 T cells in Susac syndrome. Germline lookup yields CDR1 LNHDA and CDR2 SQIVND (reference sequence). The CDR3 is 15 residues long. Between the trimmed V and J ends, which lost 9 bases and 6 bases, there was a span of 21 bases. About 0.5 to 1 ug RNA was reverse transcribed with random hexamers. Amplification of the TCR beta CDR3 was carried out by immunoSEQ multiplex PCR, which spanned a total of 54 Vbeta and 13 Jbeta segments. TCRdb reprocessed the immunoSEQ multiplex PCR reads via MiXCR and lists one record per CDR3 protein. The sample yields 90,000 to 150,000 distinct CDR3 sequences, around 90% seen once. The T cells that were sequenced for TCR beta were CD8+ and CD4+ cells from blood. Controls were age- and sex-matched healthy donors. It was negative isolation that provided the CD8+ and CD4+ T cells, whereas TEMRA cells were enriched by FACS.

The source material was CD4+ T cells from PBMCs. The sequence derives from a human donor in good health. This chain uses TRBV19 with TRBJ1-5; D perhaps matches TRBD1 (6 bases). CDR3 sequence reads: CASLTAGAEGQPQHF. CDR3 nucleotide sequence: TGTGCCAGCCTCACGGCAGGGGCAGAGGGTCAGCCCCAGCATTTT.